This T cell receptor beta chain is from a study of identical twins' blood T cells. The table lists this clonotype with a few counts. Looked up from germline, CDR1 is SGHRS and CDR2 is YFSETQ. There are 13 residues in the CDR3. V was clipped by 5 bases and J by 6 bases, with 14 bases between them. The authors' processing: Each donor had about 85,000 to nearly 500,000 clonotypes. TCRdb re-called the 5' RACE reads with MiXCR, one entry per CDR3 protein. The V and J calls, along with clone size, are taken from TCRdb and not from the paper's own processing. Of 400,000 or so distinct CDR3 sequences in the sample, over 25% are singletons; the top ten hold roughly 6.1%. All three twin pairs grew up together with likely shared infections and vaccines.

The J gene is TRBJ1-2, the V gene TRBV5-1; no clear D. Sequenced material: PBMCs. The sequence came from a woman aged 18-55 years in good health. CDR3 protein: CASSSHTADGYTF. The CDR3 DNA is TGCGCCAGCAGTTCCCACACTGCAGATGGCTACACCTTC. Full variable domain (outside the CDR3, taken from reference TRBV5-1 and TRBJ1-2): KAGVTQTPRYLIKTRGQQVTLSCSPISGHRSVSWYQQTPGQGLQFLFEYFSETQRNKGNFPGRFSGRQFSNSRSEMNVSTLELGDSALYLCASSSHTADGYTFGSGTRLTVV.